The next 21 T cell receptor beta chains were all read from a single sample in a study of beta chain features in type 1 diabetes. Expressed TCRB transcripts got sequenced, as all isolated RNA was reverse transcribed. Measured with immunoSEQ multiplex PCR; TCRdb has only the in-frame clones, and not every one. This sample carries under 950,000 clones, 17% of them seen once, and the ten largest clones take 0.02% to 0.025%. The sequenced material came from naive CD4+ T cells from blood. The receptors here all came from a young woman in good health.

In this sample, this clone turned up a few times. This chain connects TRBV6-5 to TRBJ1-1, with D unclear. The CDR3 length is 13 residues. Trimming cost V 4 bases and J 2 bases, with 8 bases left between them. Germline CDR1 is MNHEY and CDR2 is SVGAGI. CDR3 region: CASSFSRNTEAFF. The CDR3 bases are TGTGCCAGCAGTTTTTCGAGAAACACTGAAGCTTTCTTT.

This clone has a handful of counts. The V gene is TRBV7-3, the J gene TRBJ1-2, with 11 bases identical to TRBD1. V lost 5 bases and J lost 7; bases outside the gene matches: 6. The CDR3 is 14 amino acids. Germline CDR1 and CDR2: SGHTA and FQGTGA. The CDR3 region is CASSHGQGAGGYTF. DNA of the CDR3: TGTGCCAGCAGCCACGGACAGGGGGCGGGTGGCTACACCTTC.

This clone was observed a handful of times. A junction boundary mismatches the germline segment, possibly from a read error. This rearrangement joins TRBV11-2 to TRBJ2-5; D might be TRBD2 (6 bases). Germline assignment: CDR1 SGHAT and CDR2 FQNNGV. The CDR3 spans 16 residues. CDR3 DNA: TGTGCCAGCAGCTTAGTGGCAGGGAGGTCCCAAGGGACCCAGTACTTC. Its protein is CASSLVAGRSQGTQYF. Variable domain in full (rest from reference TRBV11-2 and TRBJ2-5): EAGVAQSPRYKIIEKRQSVAFWCNPISGHATLYWYQQILGQGPKLLIQFQNNGVVDDSQLPKDRFSAERLKGVDSTLKIQPAKLEDSAVYLCASSLVAGRSQGTQYFGPGTRLLVL.

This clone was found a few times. CDR3 loop: CASRVDRSLEQYF. The CDR3 region has the DNA TGTGCCAGCAGGGTGGACAGGTCCTTAGAGCAGTACTTC. The rearrangement joins TRBV2 to TRBJ2-7; 7 bases fit TRBD1. The germline gives CDR1 SNHLY, CDR2 FYNNEI. V dropped 6 bases and J dropped 7; count of bases not matched to a gene: 9. This CDR3 comprises 13 residues. Looking up the rest from reference TRBV2 and TRBJ2-7 gives the full variable domain: EPEVTQTPSHQVTQMGQEVILRCVPISNHLYFYWYRQILGQKVEFLVSFYNNEISEKSEIFDDQFSVERPDGSNFTLKIRSTKLEDSAMYFCASRVDRSLEQYFGPGTRLTVT.

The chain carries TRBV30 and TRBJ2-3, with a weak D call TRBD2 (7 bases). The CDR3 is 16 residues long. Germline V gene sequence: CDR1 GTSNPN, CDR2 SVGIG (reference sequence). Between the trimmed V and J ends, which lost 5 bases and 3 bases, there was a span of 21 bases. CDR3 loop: CAWEAGEGTLTDTQYF. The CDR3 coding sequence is TGTGCCTGGGAGGCGGGAGAAGGGACATTGACAGATACGCAGTATTTT.

DNA of the CDR3: TGTGCCAGCAGTGAACGTGGCGGCGGGAAGCGTACGCAGTATTTT. The encoded protein is CASSERGGGKRTQYF. This chain joins TRBV6-1 and TRBJ2-3, with a weak D call TRBD2 (6 bases). There are 15 residues in the CDR3. The V and J ends lost 2 bases and 8 bases respectively, with 17 bases between them. The germline CDR1 and CDR2 sequences are MNHNS and SASEGT.

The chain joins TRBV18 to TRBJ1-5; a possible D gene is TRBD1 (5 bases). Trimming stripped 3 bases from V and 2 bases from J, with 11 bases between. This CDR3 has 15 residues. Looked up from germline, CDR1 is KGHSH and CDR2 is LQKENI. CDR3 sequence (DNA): TGTGCCAGCTCACCCGCAGGAGGGGGCAATCAGCCCCAGCATTTT. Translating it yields CASSPAGGGNQPQHF. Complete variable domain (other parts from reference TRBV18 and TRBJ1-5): NAGVMQNPRHLVRRRGQEARLRCSPMKGHSHVYWYRQLPEEGLKFMVYLQKENIIDESGMPKERFSAEFPKEGPSILRIQQVVRGDSAAYFCASSPAGGGNQPQHFGDGTRLSIL.

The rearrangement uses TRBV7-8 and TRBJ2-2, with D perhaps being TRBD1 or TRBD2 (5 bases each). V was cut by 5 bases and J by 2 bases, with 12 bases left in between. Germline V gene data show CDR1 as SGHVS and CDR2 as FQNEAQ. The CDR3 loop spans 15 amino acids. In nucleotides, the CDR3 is TGTGCCAGCAGCCGTGTCGGGGCAAACACCGGGGAGCTGTTTTTT. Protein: CASSRVGANTGELFF.

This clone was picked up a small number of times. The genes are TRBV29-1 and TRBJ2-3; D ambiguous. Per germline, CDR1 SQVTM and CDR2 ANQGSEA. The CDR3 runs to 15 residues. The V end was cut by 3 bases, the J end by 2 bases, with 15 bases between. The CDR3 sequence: CSVEHTQISTDTQYF. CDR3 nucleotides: TGCAGCGTTGAGCACACTCAAATATCCACAGATACGCAGTATTTT.

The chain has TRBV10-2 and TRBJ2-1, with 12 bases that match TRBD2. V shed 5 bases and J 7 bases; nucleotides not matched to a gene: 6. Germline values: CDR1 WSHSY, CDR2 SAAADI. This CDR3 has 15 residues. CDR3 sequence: CASSLLAGGYNEQFF. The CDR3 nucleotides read TGCGCCAGCAGTTTACTAGCGGGAGGTTATAATGAGCAGTTCTTC.

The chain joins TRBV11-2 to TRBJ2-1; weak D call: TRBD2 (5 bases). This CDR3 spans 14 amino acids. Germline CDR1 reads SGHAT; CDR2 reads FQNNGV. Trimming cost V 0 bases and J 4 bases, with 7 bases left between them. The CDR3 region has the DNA TGTGCCAGCAGCTTAGACGCGGGTTACAATGAGCAGTTCTTC. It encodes CASSLDAGYNEQFF.

The CDR3 nucleotides are TGTGCCAGCAGCGAGAGAGCGGCGGGAGGGCAGGGCAGAGAGACCCAGTACTTC. Translated: CASSERAAGGQGRETQYF. The genes are TRBV7-9 and TRBJ2-5; 9 bases agree with TRBD2. This CDR3 contains 18 residues. CDR1 SEHNR and CDR2 FQNEAQ come from the germline V gene (reference sequence). V trimming: 5 bases; J trimming: 4 bases; junction bases outside the gene matches: 17.

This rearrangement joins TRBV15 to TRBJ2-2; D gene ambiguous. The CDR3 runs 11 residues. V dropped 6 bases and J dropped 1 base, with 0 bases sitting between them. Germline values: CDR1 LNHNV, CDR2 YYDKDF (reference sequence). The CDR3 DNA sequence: TGTGCCACCAGGAACACCGGGGAGCTGTTTTTT. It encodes CATRNTGELFF.

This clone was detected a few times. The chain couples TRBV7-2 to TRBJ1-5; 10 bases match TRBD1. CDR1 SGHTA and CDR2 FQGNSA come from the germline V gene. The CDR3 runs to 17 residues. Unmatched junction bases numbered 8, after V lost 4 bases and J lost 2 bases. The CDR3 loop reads CASSSAAGTGGNQPQHF. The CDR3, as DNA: TGTGCCAGCAGCTCCGCGGCCGGGACAGGGGGCAATCAGCCCCAGCATTTT.

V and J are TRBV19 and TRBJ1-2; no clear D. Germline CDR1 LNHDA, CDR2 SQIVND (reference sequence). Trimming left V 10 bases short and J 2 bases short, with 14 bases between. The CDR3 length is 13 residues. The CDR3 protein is CATSPPRNYGYTF. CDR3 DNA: TGTGCCACCTCCCCCCCCCGGAACTATGGCTACACCTTC.

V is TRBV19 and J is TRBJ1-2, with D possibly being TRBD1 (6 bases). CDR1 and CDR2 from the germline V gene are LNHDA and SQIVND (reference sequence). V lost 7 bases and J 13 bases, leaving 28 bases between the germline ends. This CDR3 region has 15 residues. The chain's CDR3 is CASTSTAGAGGLFTF. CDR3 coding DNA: TGTGCCAGTACCTCGACCGCAGGGGCGGGGGGTCTGTTCACCTTC.

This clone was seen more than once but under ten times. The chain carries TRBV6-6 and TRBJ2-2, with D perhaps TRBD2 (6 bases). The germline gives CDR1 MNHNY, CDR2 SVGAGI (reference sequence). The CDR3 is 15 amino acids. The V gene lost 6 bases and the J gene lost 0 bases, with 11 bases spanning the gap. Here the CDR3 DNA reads TGTGCCAGCAGCCACGGAGGGGCGAACACCGGGGAGCTGTTTTTT. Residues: CASSHGGANTGELFF.

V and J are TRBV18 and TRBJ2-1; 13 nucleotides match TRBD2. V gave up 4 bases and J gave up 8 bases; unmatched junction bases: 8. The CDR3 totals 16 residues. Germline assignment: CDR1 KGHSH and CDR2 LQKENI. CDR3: CASSHNSGTSGDEQFF. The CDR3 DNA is TGTGCCAGCTCACATAATTCCGGGACTAGCGGGGATGAGCAGTTCTTC.

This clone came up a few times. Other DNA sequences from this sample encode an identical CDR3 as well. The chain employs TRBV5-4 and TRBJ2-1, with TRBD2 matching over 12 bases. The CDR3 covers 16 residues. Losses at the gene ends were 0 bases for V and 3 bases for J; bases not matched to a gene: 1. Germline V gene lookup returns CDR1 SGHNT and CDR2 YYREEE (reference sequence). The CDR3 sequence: CASSLGTSGNYNEQFF. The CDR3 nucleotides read TGTGCCAGCAGCTTGGGGACTAGCGGGAACTACAATGAGCAGTTCTTC.

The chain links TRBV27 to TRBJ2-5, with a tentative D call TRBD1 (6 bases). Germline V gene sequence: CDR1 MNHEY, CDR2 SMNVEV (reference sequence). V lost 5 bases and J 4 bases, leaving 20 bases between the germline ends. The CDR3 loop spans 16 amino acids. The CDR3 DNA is TGTGCCAGCAGTCGCCAGACAGGTGGGAATAGAGAGACCCAGTACTTC. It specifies CASSRQTGGNRETQYF.

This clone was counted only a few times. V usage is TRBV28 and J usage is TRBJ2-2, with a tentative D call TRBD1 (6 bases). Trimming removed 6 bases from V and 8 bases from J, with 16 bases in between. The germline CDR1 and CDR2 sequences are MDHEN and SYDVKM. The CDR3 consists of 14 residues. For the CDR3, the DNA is TGTGCCAGCAGCTCAGGACAGTTTCTTGGGGAGCTGTTTTTT. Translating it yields CASSSGQFLGELFF.